The 13 T cell receptor beta chains given below trace back to one sample, sequenced in a study of T cells after yellow fever vaccination. A single record per CDR3 protein comes from TCRdb applying MiXCR to the 5' RACE reads. Among some 49,000 distinct CDR3 sequences listed, more than 6% were seen once. This sample comprised PBMCs, either bulk or a sorted T-cell subset (CD4+, CD8+, memory, or dextramer-sorted; not recorded which), obtained 45 days after the yellow fever booster vaccination. These receptors came from a man aged 25-45 years who received the YFV17D yellow fever vaccine.

J is TRBJ1-3 and V is TRBV3-1; perhaps TRBD1 as D (5 bases). The V end was cut by 0 bases, the J end by 3 bases, with 9 bases between. Germline V gene lookup returns CDR1 LGHDT and CDR2 YNNKEL (reference sequence). The CDR3 is 15 residues long. The CDR3 loop reads CASSQERGGGNTIYF. Written as DNA, the CDR3 is TGTGCCAGCAGCCAAGAAAGGGGTGGTGGAAACACCATATATTTT.

In this sample, this clonotype turned up a few times. This rearrangement joins TRBV18 to TRBJ2-5, with D uncertain. The germline V gene encodes CDR1 KGHSH and CDR2 LQKENI. The CDR3 extends over 17 amino acids. With 0 bases removed from V and 0 bases from J, the gap between germline ends came to 14 bases. The CDR3 protein is CASSPPASPKYQETQYF. The CDR3 nucleotides are TGTGCCAGCTCACCACCGGCCAGCCCGAAGTACCAAGAGACCCAGTACTTC.

This clonotype has just a few counts. V gene TRBV4-3 combines with J gene TRBJ2-5; D may be TRBD2 (5 bases). Germline V gives CDR1 LGHNA, CDR2 YSLEER. The length of the CDR3 is 14 residues. V shed 0 bases and J shed 5 bases, with 10 bases lying between them. The CDR3 is CASSQEIAIETQYF. Here the CDR3 DNA reads TGCGCCAGCAGCCAAGAAATAGCGATCGAGACCCAGTACTTC.

This clonotype was detected ten times or more. The V and J genes are TRBV9 and TRBJ1-6; a possible D gene is TRBD1 (5 bases). The CDR3 covers 13 residues. Germline V gives CDR1 SGDLS, CDR2 YYNGEE. V was cut by 0 bases and J by 10 bases, with 8 bases left in between. The DNA for the CDR3 is TGTGCCAGCAGCGTAGCAGGGATCTCACCCCTCCACTTT. This encodes CASSVAGISPLHF.

This clonotype was detected ten times or more. This rearrangement joins TRBV19 to TRBJ2-5; tentative D call: TRBD1 (5 bases). Germline V gene sequence: CDR1 LNHDA, CDR2 SQIVND (reference sequence). The CDR3 contains 13 residues. Trimming removed 9 bases at V and 2 bases at J, with 13 bases between. CDR3 region: CASTSDSQETQYF. The CDR3 DNA reads as TGTGCCAGCACCAGTGACAGTCAAGAGACCCAGTACTTC.

At least ten counts were recorded for this clonotype. The chain recombines TRBV12-3 or TRBV12-4 with TRBJ2-4, with D possibly being TRBD1 (6 bases). The CDR3 is 15 amino acids. Trimming removed 6 bases at V and 2 bases at J, with 14 bases between. The CDR3 sequence is CASSRGGVPKNIQYF. CDR3 bases: TGTGCCAGCAGCCGTGGGGGCGTGCCCAAAAACATTCAGTACTTC.

In its sample, this clonotype was seen many times. V usage is TRBV5-6 and J usage is TRBJ2-6; TRBD1 matches 10 bases. This CDR3 has 17 residues. Germline values: CDR1 SGHDT, CDR2 YYEEEE. V shed 7 bases, J shed 1 base, and the junction held 8 bases outside the gene matches. CDR3 nucleotides: TGTGCCAGCCTGTGGGGACAGGGGCGGTCTGGGGCCAACGTCCTGACTTTC. Its translation: CASLWGQGRSGANVLTF.

This clonotype was recorded at least ten times. The chain recombines TRBV28 with TRBJ2-7; no definite D call. Germline loops: CDR1 MDHEN, CDR2 SYDVKM. V was pared by 5 bases and J by 4 bases, with 12 bases between. The CDR3 has 13 amino acids. In nucleotides, the CDR3 is TGTGCCAGCAGTCCTCCCCCCTCTTACGAGCAGTACTTC. This codes for CASSPPPSYEQYF.

Details on this clonotype: A read error may explain this, as a much larger clone is one base away. The chain employs TRBV15 and TRBJ1-1, with D uncertain. V lost 4 bases and J 0 bases, leaving 6 bases between the germline ends. Germline assignment: CDR1 LNHNV and CDR2 YYDKDF (reference sequence). The CDR3 length is 13 residues. CDR3 nucleotide sequence: TGTGCCACCAGCACGGACTTGAACACTGAAGCTTTCTTT. It encodes CATSTDLNTEAFF.

This chain uses TRBV20-1 with TRBJ2-7; TRBD2 aligns across 13 bases. This CDR3 contains 16 residues. J gave up 5 bases and V 1 base, and 8 bases lay outside the gene matches. Germline lookup yields CDR1 DFQATT and CDR2 SNEGSKA (reference sequence). The CDR3 DNA sequence: TGCAGTGCTAGAGGGACTAGCGGGAGTCATCGGGACGAGCAGTACTTC. Its protein is CSARGTSGSHRDEQYF.

CDR3 residues: CASSVTDTQYF. Written as DNA, the CDR3 is TGTGCCAGCAGTGTCACAGATACGCAGTATTTT. The chain couples TRBV25-1 to TRBJ2-3; D uncertain. V lost 4 bases and J lost 2, with 1 base in between. The CDR3 runs 11 residues. Germline-derived CDR1 and CDR2 are MGHDK and SYGVNS.

The chain has TRBV7-3 and TRBJ2-1, with D maybe TRBD2 (6 bases). V was pared by 2 bases and J by 6 bases, with 14 bases between. The CDR3 runs 15 residues. Germline-derived CDR1 and CDR2 are SGHTA and FQGTGA. This CDR3 is CASSLGSGPFNEQFF. The CDR3 DNA sequence: TGTGCCAGCAGCTTAGGTAGCGGACCCTTCAATGAGCAGTTCTTC.

This clonotype was seen at least ten times. The chain has TRBV7-2 and TRBJ2-1, with a possible D match to TRBD2 (5 bases). Germline V lookup: CDR1 SGHTA, CDR2 FQGNSA. This CDR3 is 13 amino acids long. V was clipped by 6 bases and J by 5 bases, with 11 bases between them. CDR3 region: CASSIANDNEQFF. As DNA, the CDR3 is TGTGCCAGCAGTATAGCGAATGACAATGAGCAGTTCTTC.